Below, 30 T cell receptor beta chains from the same sample are listed, as sequenced in a study of T cells in Graves' hyperthyroidism and ophthalmopathy. Researchers amplified the TCR beta CDR3 regions from RNA transcripts. HTBI primers were used for first-round RT-PCR of the TCR CDR3. A single record per CDR3 protein comes from TCRdb applying MiXCR to the multiplex PCR reads. The table shows hundreds of thousands of distinct CDR3 sequences, with over 35% occurring only once. The material sequenced was blood. The receptors were gathered from a man aged 18 to 29 with Graves' hyperthyroidism.

The chain recombines TRBV5-1 with TRBJ1-2; D is possibly TRBD1 (6 bases). Germline CDR1 SGHRS, CDR2 YFSETQ. The CDR3 runs to 15 residues. V lost 4 bases, J lost 4 bases, and 17 bases lay in between. CDR3 in DNA: TGCGCCAGCAGCCAGGGGAGCCGCACCATCTATGGCTACACCTTC. The encoded protein is CASSQGSRTIYGYTF.

V is TRBV6-1 and J is TRBJ1-5; D remains ambiguous. This CDR3 has 14 amino acids. Trimming stripped 7 bases from V and 0 bases from J, with 10 bases between. Germline V gives CDR1 MNHNS, CDR2 SASEGT. CDR3 loop: CASTGENSNQPQHF. CDR3 in DNA: TGTGCCAGCACCGGGGAGAATAGCAATCAGCCCCAGCATTTT.

The V and J genes are TRBV12-3 or TRBV12-4 and TRBJ2-7; D remains unclear. With 3 bases removed from V and 2 bases from J, the gap between germline ends came to 11 bases. The CDR3 spans 14 residues. This CDR3 is CASSFGKLPYEQYF. The CDR3 nucleotides are TGTGCCAGCAGTTTTGGCAAATTACCCTACGAGCAGTACTTC.

This rearrangement joins TRBV19 to TRBJ2-7, with D perhaps TRBD2 (7 bases). The germline V and J ends were trimmed by 9 bases and 1 base, with 19 bases remaining between them. Germline-derived CDR1 and CDR2 are LNHDA and SQIVND (reference sequence). This CDR3 spans 15 amino acids. Here the CDR3 reads CASTQVGGASYEQYF. The CDR3 DNA reads as TGTGCCAGCACCCAGGTGGGGGGGGCATCCTACGAGCAGTACTTC.

This clonotype was observed at least ten times. The chain recombines TRBV2 with TRBJ1-1; TRBD1 agrees at 11 bases. Trimming cost V 4 bases and J 1 base; bases outside gene matches: 8. The CDR3 is made up of 17 amino acids. Looked up from germline, CDR1 is SNHLY and CDR2 is FYNNEI. CDR3 bases: TGTGCCAGCAGTGGGACAGGGGGCGCGTACAGGAACACTGAAGCTTTCTTT. It is translated as CASSGTGGAYRNTEAFF.

The V gene is TRBV20-1, the J gene TRBJ1-3; no definite D call. Trimming stripped 3 bases from V and 0 bases from J, with 6 bases between. The CDR3 contains 13 residues. Germline V gives CDR1 DFQATT, CDR2 SNEGSKA (reference sequence). The CDR3 protein is CSARGNSGNTIYF. CDR3 bases: TGCAGTGCTAGGGGAAACTCTGGAAACACCATATATTTT.

In its sample, this clonotype was seen once. A much larger clone is a single base away; this may be a read error. This rearrangement joins TRBV10-3 to TRBJ2-5; TRBD2 matches at 7 bases. The J segment lost 3 bases and the V segment lost 5 bases, leaving 6 bases of the junction unmatched. Per germline, CDR1 ENHRY and CDR2 SYGVKD. The CDR3 is 14 amino acids. Written as DNA, the CDR3 is TGTGCCATCAGTCAGACGGGGGGTGAAGAGACCCAGTACTTC. Residues: CAISQTGGEETQYF.

This chain connects TRBV5-1 to TRBJ2-2, with TRBD1 identical over 9 bases. CDR1 is SGHRS and CDR2 is YFSETQ in the germline V gene. This CDR3 contains 15 residues. With V trimmed by 4 bases and J by 6 bases, 7 bases remained unmatched. The CDR3 nucleotides are TGCGCCAGCAGCCCCCCGGGACAGGGCCCCGGGGAGCTGTTTTTT. It codes for CASSPPGQGPGELFF.

The chain employs TRBV4-2 and TRBJ1-2; D gene uncertain. The CDR3 consists of 15 residues. Germline CDR1 reads LGHNA; CDR2 reads YNFKEQ. The V gene lost 5 bases and the J gene lost 6 bases, with 19 bases spanning the gap. CDR3 region: CASSLAAIPPHGYTF. The CDR3 bases are TGTGCCAGCAGCTTGGCTGCGATCCCCCCACATGGCTACACCTTC.

The V gene is TRBV7-3, the J gene TRBJ1-2; no reliable D call. This CDR3 contains 18 residues. V was shortened by 5 bases and J by 4 bases, with 26 bases between the two germline ends. Germline CDR1 and CDR2: SGHTA and FQGTGA. DNA for the CDR3: TGTGCCAGCAGCATCATGCCCAGGAATTTGCTATCTCGCTATGGCTACACCTTC. It codes for CASSIMPRNLLSRYGYTF.

About this clonotype: Germline and junction disagree at one end, which may indicate a read error. The V and J genes are TRBV5-1 and TRBJ2-7, with 10 bases matching TRBD1. Germline V gives CDR1 SGHRS, CDR2 YFSETQ. The CDR3 length is 14 residues. The CDR3 DNA sequence: TGCGTCAGCAGCATGGGACAGGGGCCGAACGAGCAGTACTTC. Translated: CVSSMGQGPNEQYF.

J is TRBJ2-7 and V is TRBV4-3; D might be TRBD1 (5 bases). The germline V and J ends were trimmed by 0 bases and 0 bases, with 18 bases remaining between them. Germline CDR1 reads LGHNA; CDR2 reads YSLEER. The CDR3 length is 18 residues. Written as DNA, the CDR3 is TGCGCCAGCAGCCAAGAGGTGCACATTTACCAGGGCTCCTACGAGCAGTACTTC. Its translation is CASSQEVHIYQGSYEQYF.

This chain connects TRBV19 to TRBJ1-1; D unresolved. The CDR3 runs to 13 residues. V was pared by 9 bases and J by 6 bases, with 17 bases between. Germline V gene sequence: CDR1 LNHDA, CDR2 SQIVND (reference sequence). This chain's CDR3 is CASTTTLHSEAFF. The CDR3 DNA sequence: TGTGCCAGCACCACGACCCTTCACTCTGAAGCTTTCTTT.

This clonotype was picked up one time. This CDR3 fails to terminate in the conserved phenylalanine or tryptophan, so it likely reflects a read error. The chain combines TRBV7-9 with TRBJ1-1; perhaps TRBD1 as D (6 bases). Deletions cut 0 bases from V and 8 bases from J, with 10 bases between. The CDR3 totals 13 residues. Germline V CDR1 and CDR2: SEHNR, FQNEAQ (reference sequence). CDR3: CASSLADSLEAFS. DNA of the CDR3: TGTGCCAGCAGCTTAGCGGACAGCCTAGAAGCTTTCTCT.

The rearrangement links TRBV9 to TRBJ2-7; no clear D gene. Trimming shortened V by 0 bases and J by 0 bases, and 10 bases separated the two germline ends. CDR3 length equals 15 residues. CDR1 SGDLS and CDR2 YYNGEE come from the germline V gene. This CDR3 is CASSVAPADSYEQYF. The DNA for the CDR3 is TGTGCCAGCAGCGTAGCTCCGGCGGACTCCTACGAGCAGTACTTC.

This clonotype has only a few counts. V is TRBV19 and J is TRBJ1-6; no reliable D call. V was shortened by 9 bases and J by 7 bases, with 16 bases between the two germline ends. This CDR3 is built from 14 residues. CDR1 and CDR2 (germline): LNHDA, SQIVND (reference sequence). The CDR3 nucleotides read TGTGCCAGCAGTTTAAGAAGGCAGAATTCACCCCTCCACTTT. It translates to CASSLRRQNSPLHF.

In its sample, this clonotype was seen once. This chain links TRBV25-1 with TRBJ1-5; TRBD1 aligns across 7 bases. Trimming cost V 8 bases and J 6 bases; bases outside gene matches: 13. Germline CDR1 MGHDK, CDR2 SYGVNS. The CDR3 sequence is 15 residues long. The CDR3 coding sequence is TGTGCCAGCTCATACCCACAGGGGTTGGGTCAGCCCCAGCATTTT. Translation: CASSYPQGLGQPQHF.

With respect to this clonotype: A much bigger clone sits one base away, suggesting this may be a read error. Because the CDR3 is missing its conserved closing phenylalanine or tryptophan, this is likely a read error. V usage is TRBV29-1 and J usage is TRBJ2-6; D remains ambiguous. Trimming left V 5 bases short and J 3 bases short, with 11 bases between. CDR3 length equals 14 residues. CDR1 is SQVTM, CDR2 ANQGSEA, per germline. The CDR3 DNA sequence: TGCAGCGTTAAAGGAACCGGTGGGGCCAACGTCCTGACTTCC. Translating gives CSVKGTGGANVLTS.

This clonotype was observed many times. The chain couples TRBV24-1 to TRBJ2-7, with 8 nucleotides matching TRBD2. The CDR3 runs 13 residues. V dropped 9 bases and J dropped 6; count of bases not matched to a gene: 9. Per the germline V gene, CDR1 is KGHDR and CDR2 is SFDVKD. The CDR3 bases are TGTGCCACCGGGGGACTAGGGTTACGCGAGCAGTACTTC. Translation gives CATGGLGLREQYF.

The genes are TRBV11-2 and TRBJ2-3, with D perhaps TRBD2 (6 bases). V was pared by 2 bases and J by 6 bases, with 9 bases between. The CDR3 contains 13 residues. Germline assignment: CDR1 SGHAT and CDR2 FQNNGV. The CDR3 reads CASSLFGGDTQYF. CDR3 in DNA: TGTGCCAGCAGCTTATTCGGAGGGGATACGCAGTATTTT.

The chain is built from TRBV12-3 or TRBV12-4 and TRBJ1-1, with D possibly matching TRBD1 (5 bases). This CDR3 has 15 residues. V was shortened by 7 bases and J by 4 bases, with 19 bases between the two germline ends. The CDR3 region is CASNPTGRRSTEAFF. CDR3 DNA sequence: TGTGCCAGCAACCCCACAGGAAGGAGGAGCACTGAAGCTTTCTTT.

Of note for this clonotype: A much larger clone lies a single base off, so this may be a read error. This chain joins TRBV20-1 and TRBJ1-4; D not resolved. V was shortened by 1 base and J by 4 bases, with 4 bases between the two germline ends. The CDR3 is 12 amino acids. CDR1 is DFQATT, CDR2 SNEGSKA, per germline (reference sequence). CDR3 sequence: CSARGHNEKLFF. CDR3 in DNA: TGCAGTGCTAGAGGGCATAATGAAAAACTGTTTTTT.

The table lists this clonotype with a count of one. This chain connects TRBV29-1 to TRBJ1-3, with D possibly TRBD1 on 5 matching bases. V lost 6 bases, J lost 4 bases, and 16 bases lay in between. Germline V gene lookup returns CDR1 SQVTM and CDR2 ANQGSEA. CDR3 length: 14 residues. CDR3 bases: TGCAGCGTAGGAGCGGGACTGACCGGAAACACCATATATTTT. Translated: CSVGAGLTGNTIYF.

The rearrangement uses TRBV7-9 and TRBJ2-1, with D possibly matching TRBD1 (6 bases). CDR1 and CDR2 from the germline V gene are SEHNR and FQNEAQ (reference sequence). Trimming pared 5 bases from V and 8 bases from J, leaving 19 bases between. There are 15 residues in the CDR3. The CDR3 reads CASSQETGWVDEQFF. CDR3 nucleotide sequence: TGTGCCAGCAGCCAAGAAACAGGGTGGGTTGATGAGCAGTTCTTC.

The chain couples TRBV6-5 to TRBJ2-2; D might be TRBD1 (5 bases). CDR1 and CDR2 from the germline V gene are MNHEY and SVGAGI. V was trimmed by 5 bases and J by 8 bases, leaving 18 bases between them. The CDR3 is 15 residues long. Written as DNA, the CDR3 is TGTGCCAGCAGTCACCTCAGGGTTGTGGCTGGGGAGCTGTTTTTT. Translating it yields CASSHLRVVAGELFF.

This clonotype was picked up a small number of times. This chain connects TRBV7-8 to TRBJ1-4; no clear D gene. Trimming left V 5 bases short and J 3 bases short, with 13 bases between. The germline gives CDR1 SGHVS, CDR2 FQNEAQ. The CDR3 consists of 15 residues. The CDR3 sequence: CASSPRSIANEKLFF. In DNA form, the CDR3 reads TGTGCCAGCAGCCCCCGTTCCATAGCTAATGAAAAACTGTTTTTT.

The sample holds many counts of this clonotype. This chain connects TRBV7-2 to TRBJ1-5, with D tentatively TRBD1 (5 bases). Germline V lookup: CDR1 SGHTA, CDR2 FQGNSA. The CDR3 runs to 14 residues. The V end lost 5 bases, the J end lost 5 bases, and 13 bases lay between the germline ends. CDR3 nucleotide sequence: TGTGCCAGCAGCCCCCTCGGGGGTGATCAGCCCCAGCATTTT. This codes for CASSPLGGDQPQHF.

This clonotype appeared many times. The chain recombines TRBV2 with TRBJ1-2; the D is unclear. CDR3 length: 14 amino acids. Germline V lookup: CDR1 SNHLY, CDR2 FYNNEI. Between the trimmed V and J ends, which lost 0 bases and 1 base, there was a span of 6 bases. The CDR3 DNA reads as TGTGCCAGCAGTGAAGCAGAGGGTAACTATGGCTACACCTTC. This codes for CASSEAEGNYGYTF.

This chain connects TRBV7-9 to TRBJ2-6; D not resolved. Per germline, CDR1 SEHNR and CDR2 FQNEAQ (reference sequence). The CDR3 spans 16 residues. The ends were cut back, 5 bases at V and 0 bases at J, with 11 bases in the middle. The CDR3 coding sequence is TGTGCCAGCAGCCTACCAAGGATCTCTGGGGCCAACGTCCTGACTTTC. It specifies CASSLPRISGANVLTF.

CDR3 sequence (DNA): TGTGCCAGCAACCCACAGGGGACAGATCAGCCCCAGCATTTT. Its protein product is CASNPQGTDQPQHF. V and J are TRBV12-3 or TRBV12-4 and TRBJ1-5; TRBD1 matches at 7 bases. The V and J ends lost 7 bases and 5 bases, in that order; junction bases with no gene match: 8. The CDR3 is 14 amino acids.